The present TCR beta chain was sequenced within a study of cytomegalovirus exposure and HLA in healthy donors. Overall study findings and caveats: Specific recognition of CMV antigens was confirmed in vitro for a few chains (all CMV-associated). Overall, roughly 150 TCR beta chains were annotated as cytomegalovirus-associated.

CDR3 length: 17 amino acids. Trimming left V 6 bases short and J 0 bases short, with 18 bases between. Germline-derived CDR1 and CDR2 are GTSNPN and SVGIG (reference sequence). As concerns this clone: Its specificity is not known.

Clones were sequenced by immunoSEQ multiplex PCR, and TCRdb holds only the in-frame ones, with some missing. This sample has about 160,000 clones; nearly 90% occur once, and the top ten carry approximately 10%. The TCR originated in a woman aged 18-29 years in good health and CMV-seropositive. The rearrangement links TRBV30 to TRBJ2-6; no firm D call. The specimen sequenced was PBMCs. DNA for the CDR3: TGTGCCTGCCGAGAGGCTCCTTATGACTCTGGGGCCAACGTCCTGACTTTC. Protein: CACREAPYDSGANVLTF.